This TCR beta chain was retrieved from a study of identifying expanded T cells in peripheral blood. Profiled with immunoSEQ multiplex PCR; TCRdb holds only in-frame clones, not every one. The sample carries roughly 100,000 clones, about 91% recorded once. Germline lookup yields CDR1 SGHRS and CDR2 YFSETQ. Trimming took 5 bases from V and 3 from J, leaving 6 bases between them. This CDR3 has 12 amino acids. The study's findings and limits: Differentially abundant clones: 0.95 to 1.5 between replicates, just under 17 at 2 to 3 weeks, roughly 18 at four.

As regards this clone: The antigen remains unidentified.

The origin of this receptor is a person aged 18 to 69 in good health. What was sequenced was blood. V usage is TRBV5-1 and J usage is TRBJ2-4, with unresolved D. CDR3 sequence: CASRPDKNIQYF. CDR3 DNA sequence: TGCGCCAGCAGGCCCGACAAAAACATTCAGTACTTC.